Shown below are 10 T cell receptor beta chains from a single sample sequenced in a study of blood T cell repertoires in COVID-19. Only in-frame clones appear in the TCRdb table, and some are missing; sequencing was by immunoSEQ multiplex PCR. The sample records 200,000 to 250,000 clones, roughly 84% being singletons. Source material: PBMCs or T cells enriched from blood (not recorded which). The receptors stem from a woman between 40 and 50 years old who had recovered from COVID-19.

The rearrangement links TRBV7-9 to TRBJ2-1, with 9 bases aligning to TRBD2. The V and J ends lost 1 base and 5 bases, in that order; junction bases with no gene match: 6. The CDR3 is made up of 16 amino acids. CDR1 is SEHNR, CDR2 FQNEAQ, per germline (reference sequence). CDR3 amino acids: CASSLEVAGANNEQFF. CDR3 DNA: TGTGCCAGCAGCTTAGAGGTAGCGGGGGCTAACAATGAGCAGTTCTTC.

The CDR3 DNA reads TGTGCCAGTAGTATAGCACAGGGGGCGCACACCGGGGAGCTGTTTTTT. Residues: CASSIAQGAHTGELFF. The V call is TRBV19, the J call TRBJ2-2; 9 bases match TRBD1. There are 16 residues in the CDR3. V gave up 1 base and J gave up 3 bases; unmatched junction bases: 3. Germline loops: CDR1 LNHDA, CDR2 SQIVND (reference sequence).

This chain links TRBV4-1 with TRBJ1-2; TRBD1 matches at 7 bases. This CDR3 has 14 amino acids. CDR1 and CDR2 from the germline V gene are MGHRA and YSYEKL. Trimming removed 4 bases from V and 6 bases from J; junction bases left unmatched: 8. CDR3 coding DNA: TGCGCCAGCAGCCCTTGGAGGGGGCTCCATGGCTACACCTTC. As protein: CASSPWRGLHGYTF.

This chain links TRBV5-8 with TRBJ1-1; the D gene is possibly TRBD1 (6 bases). The CDR3 has 14 residues. Trimming took off 0 bases at V and 4 bases at J, with 10 bases between the two ends. From germline, CDR1 is SGHTS and CDR2 YDEGEE. The CDR3: CASSLVTGSTEAFF. DNA of the CDR3: TGTGCCAGCAGCTTGGTAACAGGGTCCACTGAAGCTTTCTTT.

The chain carries TRBV18 and TRBJ1-6, with 7 nucleotides matching TRBD1. Looked up from germline, CDR1 is KGHSH and CDR2 is LQKENI. J was trimmed by 8 bases and V by 3 bases; bases with no gene match: 4. The CDR3 has 14 amino acids. The CDR3 nucleotides are TGTGCCAGCTCACCCGACAGGGTTGATTCACCCCTCCACTTT. Its translation is CASSPDRVDSPLHF. Full variable domain (remainder filled in from reference TRBV18 and TRBJ1-6): NAGVMQNPRHLVRRRGQEARLRCSPMKGHSHVYWYRQLPEEGLKFMVYLQKENIIDESGMPKERFSAEFPKEGPSILRIQQVVRGDSAAYFCASSPDRVDSPLHFGNGTRLTVT.

This clone has a handful of counts. The CDR3 is CAWSVLTSGRDTQYF. In nucleotides, the CDR3 is TGTGCCTGGAGTGTACTAACTAGCGGGAGGGATACCCAGTACTTC. The V call is TRBV30, the J call TRBJ2-5; 13 positions agree with TRBD2. Germline V gene lookup returns CDR1 GTSNPN and CDR2 SVGIG (reference sequence). This CDR3 is 15 amino acids long. V shed 0 bases and J 8 bases; nucleotides not matched to a gene: 6.

This clone was counted once. The gene calls are TRBV7-3 and TRBJ2-2, with 7 positions matching TRBD2. V was clipped by 0 bases and J by 6 bases; unmatched bases: 4. The germline CDR1 and CDR2 sequences are SGHTA and FQGTGA. CDR3 length equals 15 residues. The CDR3 protein is CASSLTSGYAGELFF. CDR3 bases: TGTGCCAGCAGCTTAACTAGCGGGTATGCCGGGGAGCTGTTTTTT.

This clone was counted only a few times. The chain uses TRBV5-4 and TRBJ1-4; 10 positions agree with TRBD1. The CDR3 contains 15 residues. The trim removed 2 bases at V and 7 bases at J, leaving 5 bases unmatched. Germline V gene lookup returns CDR1 SGHNT and CDR2 YYREEE (reference sequence). The CDR3 sequence: CASSLRTGGGEKLFF. The CDR3 coding sequence is TGTGCCAGCAGCTTAAGGACAGGGGGTGGTGAAAAACTGTTTTTT. Full variable domain (rest looked up from reference TRBV5-4 and TRBJ1-4): ETGVTQSPTHLIKTRGQQVTLRCSSQSGHNTVSWYQQALGQGPQFIFQYYREEENGRGNFPPRFSGLQFPNYSSELNVNALELDDSALYLCASSLRTGGGEKLFFGSGTQLSVL.

The rearrangement links TRBV4-1 to TRBJ2-5; 8 nucleotides align to TRBD1. CDR1 is MGHRA, CDR2 YSYEKL, per germline. The V gene end was trimmed by 2 bases and the J gene end by 4 bases; junction bases not matched to a gene: 3. The CDR3 is made up of 14 amino acids. The CDR3 DNA follows: TGCGCCAGCAGCCAACAAACAGGGGGAGAGACCCAGTACTTC. Its protein is CASSQQTGGETQYF.

CDR3 sequence (DNA): TGTGCCTGGAGTGTAGGGGGGACAGCTAACTATGGCTACACCTTC. It encodes CAWSVGGTANYGYTF. This chain joins TRBV30 and TRBJ1-2; 7 nucleotides match TRBD1. The V and J ends lost 0 bases and 0 bases, in that order; junction bases with no gene match: 4. CDR3 length equals 15 residues. From germline, CDR1 is GTSNPN and CDR2 SVGIG (reference sequence).